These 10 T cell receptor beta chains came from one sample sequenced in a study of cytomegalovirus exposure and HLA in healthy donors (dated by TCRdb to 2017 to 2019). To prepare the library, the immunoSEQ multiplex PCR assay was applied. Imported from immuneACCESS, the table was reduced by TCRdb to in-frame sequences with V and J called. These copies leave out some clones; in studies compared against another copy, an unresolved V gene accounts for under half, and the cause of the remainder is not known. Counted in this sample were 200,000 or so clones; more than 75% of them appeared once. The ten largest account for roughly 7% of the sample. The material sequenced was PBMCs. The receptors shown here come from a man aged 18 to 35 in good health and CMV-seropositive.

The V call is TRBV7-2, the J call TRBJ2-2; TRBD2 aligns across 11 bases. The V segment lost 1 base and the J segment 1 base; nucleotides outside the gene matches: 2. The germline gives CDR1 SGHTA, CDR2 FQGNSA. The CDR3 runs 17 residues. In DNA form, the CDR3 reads TGTGCCAGCAGCTTAGAAACTAGCGGGGGGAACACCGGGGAGCTGTTTTTT. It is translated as CASSLETSGGNTGELFF.

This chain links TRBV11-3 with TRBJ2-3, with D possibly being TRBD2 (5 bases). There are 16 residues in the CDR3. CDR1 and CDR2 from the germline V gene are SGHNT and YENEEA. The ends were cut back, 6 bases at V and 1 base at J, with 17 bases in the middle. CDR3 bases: TGTGCCAGCAGTCCTTTAGCGCGTAGTGGCACAGATACGCAGTATTTT. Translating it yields CASSPLARSGTDTQYF. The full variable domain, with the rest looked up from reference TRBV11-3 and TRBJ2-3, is EAGVVQSPRYKIIEKKQPVAFWCNPISGHNTLYWYLQNLGQGPELLIRYENEEAVDDSQLPKDRFSAERLKGVDSTLKIQPAELGDSAVYLCASSPLARSGTDTQYFGPGTRLTVL.

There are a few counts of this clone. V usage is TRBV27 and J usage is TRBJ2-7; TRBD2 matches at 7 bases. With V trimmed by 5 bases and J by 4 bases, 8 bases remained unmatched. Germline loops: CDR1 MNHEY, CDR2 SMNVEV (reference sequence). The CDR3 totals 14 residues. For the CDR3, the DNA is TGTGCCAGCAGTACTGCGGGAGTCGGGTACGAGCAGTACTTC. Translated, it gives CASSTAGVGYEQYF.

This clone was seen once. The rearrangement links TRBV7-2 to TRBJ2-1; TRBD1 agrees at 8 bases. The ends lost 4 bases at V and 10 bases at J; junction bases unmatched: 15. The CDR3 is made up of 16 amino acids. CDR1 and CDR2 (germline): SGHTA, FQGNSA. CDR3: CASSSSVATPGGEQFF. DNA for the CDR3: TGTGCCAGCAGCTCGTCGGTAGCCACCCCAGGGGGCGAGCAGTTCTTC.

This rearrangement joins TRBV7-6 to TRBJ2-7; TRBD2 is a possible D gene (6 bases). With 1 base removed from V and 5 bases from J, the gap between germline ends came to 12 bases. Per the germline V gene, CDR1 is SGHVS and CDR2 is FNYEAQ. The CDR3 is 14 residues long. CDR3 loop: CASSLGWGTDEQYF. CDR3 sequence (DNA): TGTGCCAGCAGCTTAGGCTGGGGGACTGACGAGCAGTACTTC.

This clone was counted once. CDR3 amino acids: CAWAGYNEQFF. CDR3 DNA: TGTGCCTGGGCCGGGTACAATGAGCAGTTCTTC. V is TRBV30 and J is TRBJ2-1; unclear D gene. The CDR3 totals 11 residues. The germline V and J ends were trimmed by 5 bases and 4 bases, with 6 bases remaining between them. Germline V gene data show CDR1 as GTSNPN and CDR2 as SVGIG (reference sequence). Variable domain in full (rest from reference TRBV30 and TRBJ2-1): SQTIHQWPATLVQPVGSPLSLECTVEGTSNPNLYWYRQAAGRGLQLLFYSVGIGQISSEVPQNLSASRPQDRQFILSSKKLLLSDSGFYLCAWAGYNEQFFGPGTRLTVL.

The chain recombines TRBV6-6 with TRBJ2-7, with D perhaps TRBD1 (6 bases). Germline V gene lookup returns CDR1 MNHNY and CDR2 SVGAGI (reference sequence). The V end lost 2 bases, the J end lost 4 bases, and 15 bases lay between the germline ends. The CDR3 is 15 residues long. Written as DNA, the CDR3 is TGTGCCAGCAGTTACGCCACAGGGTCCCCTTACGAGCAGTACTTC. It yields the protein CASSYATGSPYEQYF.

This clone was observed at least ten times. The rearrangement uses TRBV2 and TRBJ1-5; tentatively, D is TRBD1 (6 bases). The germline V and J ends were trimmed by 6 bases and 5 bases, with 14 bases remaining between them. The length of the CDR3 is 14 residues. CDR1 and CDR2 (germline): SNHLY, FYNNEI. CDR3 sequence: CASSSRGRDQPQHF. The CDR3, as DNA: TGTGCCAGCAGCTCCAGGGGACGCGATCAGCCCCAGCATTTT.

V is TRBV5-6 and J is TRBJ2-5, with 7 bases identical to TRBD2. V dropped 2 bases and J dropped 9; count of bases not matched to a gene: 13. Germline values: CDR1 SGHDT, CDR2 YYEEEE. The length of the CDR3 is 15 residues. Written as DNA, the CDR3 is TGTGCCAGCAGCTTCAGACAGAGCGCTGGGGGGGCCCAGTACTTC. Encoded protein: CASSFRQSAGGAQYF.

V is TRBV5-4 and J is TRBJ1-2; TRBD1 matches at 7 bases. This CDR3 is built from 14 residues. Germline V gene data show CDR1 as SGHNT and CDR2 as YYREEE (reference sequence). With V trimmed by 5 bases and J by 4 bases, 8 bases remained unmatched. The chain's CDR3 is CASRLTGEVYGYTF. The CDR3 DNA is TGTGCCAGCAGGTTAACAGGGGAGGTCTATGGCTACACCTTC. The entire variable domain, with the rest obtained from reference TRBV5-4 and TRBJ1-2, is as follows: ETGVTQSPTHLIKTRGQQVTLRCSSQSGHNTVSWYQQALGQGPQFIFQYYREEENGRGNFPPRFSGLQFPNYSSELNVNALELDDSALYLCASRLTGEVYGYTFGSGTRLTVV.